What follows are 11 T cell receptor beta chains derived from one specimen sequenced in a study of blood T cell repertoires in COVID-19. Produced via immunoSEQ multiplex PCR; TCRdb's table is partial and in-frame only. This table holds approximately 250,000 clones, almost 85% found once. What was sequenced was peripheral blood. Source of these receptors: a man in his fifties or sixties with acute or convalescent COVID-19.

In its sample, this clone was seen once. The chain links TRBV6-5 to TRBJ2-7; possibly TRBD2 for D (6 bases). Between the trimmed V and J ends, which lost 6 bases and 5 bases, there was a span of 11 bases. Germline CDR1 is MNHEY and CDR2 is SVGAGI. The CDR3 has 12 residues. CDR3 loop: CASSLASDEQYF. The CDR3 nucleotides read TGTGCCAGCAGCTTGGCTAGCGACGAGCAGTACTTC.

This chain joins TRBV19 and TRBJ1-5; D is perhaps TRBD1 (5 bases). CDR1 is LNHDA, CDR2 SQIVND, per germline (reference sequence). There are 13 residues in the CDR3. The V end lost 2 bases, the J end lost 7 bases, and 9 bases lay between the germline ends. CDR3 bases: TGTGCCAGTAGTATAAAGGGGTGGCAGCCCCAGCATTTT. Its translation is CASSIKGWQPQHF.

This clone occurred a few times. The J gene is TRBJ2-1, the V gene TRBV4-2; 7 nucleotides align to TRBD1. Germline V gene data show CDR1 as LGHNA and CDR2 as YNFKEQ. CDR3 size: 16 residues. V trimming: 0 bases; J trimming: 1 base; junction bases outside the gene matches: 3. CDR3 region: CASSQEGQISYNEQFF. As DNA, the CDR3 is TGTGCCAGCAGCCAAGAGGGACAGATTTCCTACAATGAGCAGTTCTTC.

The chain has TRBV7-9 and TRBJ1-6; D is possibly TRBD1 (6 bases). The CDR3 is 16 residues long. Germline V CDR1 and CDR2: SEHNR, FQNEAQ (reference sequence). V gave up 1 base and J gave up 9 bases, with 16 bases separating them. The CDR3 protein is CASSLGGRGGISPLHF. The CDR3 nucleotides read TGTGCCAGCAGCTTAGGAGGGAGAGGGGGTATTTCACCCCTCCACTTT.

CDR3 amino acids: CSVAPLTGLSGANVLTF. CDR3 DNA: TGCAGCGTTGCGCCACTGACAGGGCTCTCTGGGGCCAACGTCCTGACTTTC. This rearrangement joins TRBV29-1 to TRBJ2-6; 7 bases fit TRBD1. J was trimmed by 0 bases and V by 4 bases; bases with no gene match: 9. CDR1 and CDR2 (germline): SQVTM, ANQGSEA. This CDR3 comprises 17 residues.

V usage is TRBV5-4 and J usage is TRBJ2-1; possible D gene TRBD2, 5 bases. V was trimmed by 4 bases and J by 7 bases, leaving 12 bases between them. Germline CDR1 and CDR2: SGHNT and YYREEE (reference sequence). The CDR3 length is 13 residues. CDR3 coding DNA: TGTGCCAGCAGCCAAGGACTTGGGAATGAGCAGTTCTTC. Protein: CASSQGLGNEQFF.

V gene TRBV10-3 combines with J gene TRBJ2-7; maybe TRBD2 (6 bases). The CDR3 spans 13 residues. Looked up from germline, CDR1 is ENHRY and CDR2 is SYGVKD. The germline V and J ends were trimmed by 4 bases and 5 bases, with 12 bases remaining between them. The CDR3 here is CAISASREDEQYF. CDR3 in DNA: TGTGCCATCAGTGCATCCAGGGAGGACGAGCAGTACTTC.

V is TRBV30 and J is TRBJ2-1; TRBD2 agrees at 8 bases. From germline, CDR1 is GTSNPN and CDR2 SVGIG (reference sequence). This CDR3 has 11 amino acids. Unmatched junction bases numbered 3, after V lost 2 bases and J lost 12 bases. The CDR3 region has the DNA TGTGCCTGGAGTTCCAGCGGGAGGCAGTTCTTC. Translating gives CAWSSSGRQFF.

V and J are TRBV19 and TRBJ1-2; 7 bases agree with TRBD1. After removal of 10 bases from V and 6 bases from J, the junction contained 11 bases not matched to a gene. This CDR3 comprises 13 residues. Germline V gene sequence: CDR1 LNHDA, CDR2 SQIVND (reference sequence). The CDR3 nucleotides are TGTGCCACCTATGACAGGGCCCGGGATGGCTACACCTTC. Its protein product is CATYDRARDGYTF.

This clone was detected only once. The chain joins TRBV10-1 to TRBJ2-3; the D gene is possibly TRBD2 (6 bases). The CDR3 has 15 amino acids. Trimming left V 2 bases short and J 4 bases short, with 13 bases between. Germline loops: CDR1 WNHNN, CDR2 SYGVQD (reference sequence). CDR3: CASSELTTSADTQYF. In DNA form, the CDR3 reads TGCGCCAGCAGTGAGCTTACGACTAGTGCAGATACGCAGTATTTT.

Of note for this clone: The junction differs from germline at one of its ends, possibly a read error. V is TRBV11-3 and J is TRBJ2-1, with a weak D call TRBD2 (6 bases). The CDR3 is made up of 16 amino acids. Germline lookup yields CDR1 SGHNT and CDR2 YENEEA. The CDR3 DNA follows: TGTGCCAGTAGCTTAGTCACTAGCCCATCCTACAATGAGCAGTTCTTC. This translates into CASSLVTSPSYNEQFF.